This T cell receptor (beta chain) was identified in a study of T cells after yellow fever vaccination. Study results and limitations: Highly abundant clonotypes carried over from the bulk population could end up in FACS-sorted repertoires as contaminants. By day 5 rather than day 15, the secondary response had peaked, though it was weaker. Reappearing after the booster were most of the clones from primary vaccination (approximately 96% CD4, 85% to 90% CD8).

The CDR3 covers 14 residues. Trimming stripped 3 bases from V and 4 bases from J, with 9 bases between. Germline CDR1 reads MRHNA; CDR2 reads SNTAGT. This clonotype has ten or more counts. TCR cDNA, made by 5'RACE template switching, carried an added universal primer site and UMIs. One entry per CDR3 protein, called by TCRdb with MiXCR from the 5' RACE reads. This table has under 50,000 distinct CDR3 sequences, 5.5% to 8% appearing once. The rearrangement joins TRBV6-4 to TRBJ2-2; D is uncertain. This TCR came from a man in his thirties or forties who received the YFV17D yellow fever vaccine. The sequences come from PBMCs, either bulk or a sorted T-cell subset (CD4+, CD8+, memory, or dextramer-sorted; not recorded which), collected 45 days after the yellow fever booster vaccination. The CDR3 DNA reads as TGTGCCAGCAGTGAGGCGAGATTCACCGGGGAGCTGTTTTTT. This sequence encodes CASSEARFTGELFF.